This T cell receptor (beta chain) is from a study of cytotoxic CD8 clonotypes in ibrutinib-treated CLL. Whole-study context: The patients comprised approximately eleven relapsed/refractory and around 16 treatment-naive cases, under 18 IGHV unmutated. Overall, approximately 25 responses were partial and 2 complete; following median roughly six years, about 15 patients stayed remitted and around twelve progressed. Study-wide points: At progression, clonality fell back toward baseline after rising at ibrutinib response.

T cells were sequenced at a targeted depth of 1 in 200,000 to 1 in 1 million. TCRdb's table, derived via immunoSEQ multiplex PCR, lists solely in-frame clones and lacks some. In the table there are about 18,000 clones, 80% to 85% of which are singletons. Note on this clone: Its antigen is not known.

J lost 3 bases, V lost 5 bases, and 10 bases had no gene match. Germline lookup yields CDR1 SGHVS and CDR2 FNYEAQ. The CDR3 is made up of 15 amino acids. The receptor's source is a human donor with chronic lymphocytic leukemia. The input for sequencing was PBMCs, taken before ibrutinib treatment. This chain connects TRBV7-6 to TRBJ2-7; TRBD2 aligns across 7 bases. The CDR3 nucleotides read TGTGCCAGCAGCGCTCATGAGACTAGCAACTACGAGCAGTACTTC. This codes for CASSAHETSNYEQYF.